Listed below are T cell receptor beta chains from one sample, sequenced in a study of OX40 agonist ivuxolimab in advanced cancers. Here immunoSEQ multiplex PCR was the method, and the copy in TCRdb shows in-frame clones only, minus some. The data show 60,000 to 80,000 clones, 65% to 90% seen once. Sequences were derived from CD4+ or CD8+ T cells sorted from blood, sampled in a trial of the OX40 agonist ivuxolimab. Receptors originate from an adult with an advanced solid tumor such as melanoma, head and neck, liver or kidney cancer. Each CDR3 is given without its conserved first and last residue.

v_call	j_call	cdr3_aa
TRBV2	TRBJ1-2	ASSVRGPYGYT
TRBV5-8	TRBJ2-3	ASSSSGGRDTDTQY
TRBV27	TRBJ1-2	ASSFLGESGGYT
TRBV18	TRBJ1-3	ASSPGLTVGNTIY
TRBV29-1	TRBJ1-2	SVESGSYGYT
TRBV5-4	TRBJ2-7	ASSSGQADDEQY
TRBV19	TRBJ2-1	ASSIKLAGGYEQF
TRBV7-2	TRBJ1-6	ASSSGTHYSPLH
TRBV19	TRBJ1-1	ASTPGEGMNTEAF
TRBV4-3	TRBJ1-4	ASSTSLITGGGNEKLF
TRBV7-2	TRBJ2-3	ASSYNEPNRGQDTQY
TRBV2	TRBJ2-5	ASKIRDFQETQY
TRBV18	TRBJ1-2	ASSNTQGADYGYT
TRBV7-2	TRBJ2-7	ASNFKAGASDEQY
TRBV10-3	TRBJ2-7	AIRTGGASETYEQY
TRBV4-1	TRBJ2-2	ASSLGLAGGLAGELF
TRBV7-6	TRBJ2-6	ASSLGVGLAPVLT
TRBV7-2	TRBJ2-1	ASSPTGGTYNEQF
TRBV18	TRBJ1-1	ASSPSREFSTEAF
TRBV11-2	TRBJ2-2	ASSLGTGNQAGELF
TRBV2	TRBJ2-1	ASSPPAGGWRNEQF
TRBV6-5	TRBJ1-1	ASSYAGRGTEAF
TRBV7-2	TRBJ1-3	ASSLLGTQYGNTIY
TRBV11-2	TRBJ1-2	ASSKEVSGGYT
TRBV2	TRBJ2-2	ASTGLRDGELF
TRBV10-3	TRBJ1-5	AIGETGEGNQPQH
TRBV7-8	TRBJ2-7	ASSYDRGHEQY
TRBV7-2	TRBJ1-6	ASSLVVGKTSPLH
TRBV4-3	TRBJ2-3	ASTDPFTDTQY
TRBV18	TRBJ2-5	ASATGEGETQY
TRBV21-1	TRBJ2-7	ASSKGGGRISYEQY
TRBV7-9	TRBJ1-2	ASSLEEDYGYT
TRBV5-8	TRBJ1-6	ASSLYGGRSYNSPLH
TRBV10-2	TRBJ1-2	ASSGTGQDYGYT
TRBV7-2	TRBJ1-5	ASSPDGLSNQPQH
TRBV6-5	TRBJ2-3	ASSLGSQGVDTQY
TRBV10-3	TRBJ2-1	AISEGREQF
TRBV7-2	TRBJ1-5	ASSLGGVGQPQH
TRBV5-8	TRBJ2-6	ASSQRRRGTAGGANVLT
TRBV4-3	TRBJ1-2	ASSQDSGRDRYGYT
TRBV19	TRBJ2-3	ASSIQGSKQY
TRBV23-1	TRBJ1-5	AADGSNQPQH
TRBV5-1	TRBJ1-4	ASSDENRARGKLF
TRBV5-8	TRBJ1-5	ASSSTVMWPQH
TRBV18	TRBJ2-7	ASSPTGGSYEQY
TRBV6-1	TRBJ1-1	ASRTRGEGTEAF